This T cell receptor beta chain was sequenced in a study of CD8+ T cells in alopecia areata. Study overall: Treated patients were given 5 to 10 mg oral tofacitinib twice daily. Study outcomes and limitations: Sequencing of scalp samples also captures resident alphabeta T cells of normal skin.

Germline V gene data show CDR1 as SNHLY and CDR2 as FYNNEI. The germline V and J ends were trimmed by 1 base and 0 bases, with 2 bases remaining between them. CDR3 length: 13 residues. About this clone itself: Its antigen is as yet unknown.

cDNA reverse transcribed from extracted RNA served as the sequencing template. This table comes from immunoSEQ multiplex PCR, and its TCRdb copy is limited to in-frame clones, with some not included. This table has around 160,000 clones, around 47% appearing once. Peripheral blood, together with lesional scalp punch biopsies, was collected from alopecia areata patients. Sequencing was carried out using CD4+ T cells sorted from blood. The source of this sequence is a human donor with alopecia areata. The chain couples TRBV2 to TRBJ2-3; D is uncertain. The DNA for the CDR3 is TGTGCCAGCAGTGAAGAAAGCACAGATACGCAGTATTTT. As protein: CASSEESTDTQYF.